Sequencing of this T cell receptor (beta chain) was carried out in a study of cytomegalovirus exposure and HLA in healthy donors (dated by TCRdb to the late 2010s). Turning to the overall study: In an earlier analysis of several hundred of the donors, 276 Gb of sequence data and some 100 million unique TCR beta sequences from 180 million or so T cells were reported. High-throughput TCR immunosequencing, statistical association of individual TCRs with disease status, and machine learning were combined to predict cytomegalovirus infection status. HLA typing included class I and class II loci at four-digit resolution. Donor age, sex, ethnicity and CMV serostatus were compiled together with the repertoire data. Across some 400 genotyped donors of the cohort, an average of about 240,000 unique TCR beta nucleotide sequences per donor were sequenced, and roughly 17% of those sequences were non-productive. In the later analysis, no new phenotypic data were used to find candidate immune exposures; instead, reliance was placed on TCR beta sequences and their occurrence across donors. An earlier analysis of approximately 640 of the donors applied high-throughput TCR beta sequencing to assess whether each TCR beta V gene segment acted as functional or pseudogenic. In a later analysis, previously published TCR beta repertoires from about 640 donors were re-analyzed and high-resolution HLA genotyping was added so that TCR occurrence patterns could be studied. All discovery cohort repertoires had been generated using a single sequencing platform. The genetic ancestry cluster associated with self-reported Caucasian donors included approximately 85% of the roughly 410 genotyped donors. Roughly 320 gigabases of sequencing data and 75 million to 85 million unique TCR sequences made up an early release that covered several hundred HLA-typed donors. Besides the first cohort of 666 subjects, a separate validation cohort made up of over a hundred different subjects was used. The study aimed to test whether cataloging public T cell receptors could reveal signatures of past pathogen exposure. A later genetic analysis took genome-wide SNP genotypes for about 55% of the roughly 670 donors and used that subset as a discovery cohort. Typing coverage varied by locus: roughly 620-640 donors for A, B, C, DRB1 and DQB1; more than 500 for DQA1; 606 for DPA1; under 490 for DPB1. The study used immunosequencing to profile the T cell repertoires of 670 or so subjects and linked those repertoires to cytomegalovirus serostatus. A handful of DR-DQ haplotypes were handled as single units for association and clustering because linkage in the cohort was strong.

What the authors observed across the whole study: Linkage disequilibrium might explain the correlated functional status among segregating V segments, but an unknown experimental factor could not be excluded. According to a later analysis, parvovirus B19, influenza, CMV and Epstein-Barr virus appeared linked to several top co-occurrence clusters. In a later genetic analysis, a missense DCLRE1C variant was associated with V-gene and J-gene trimming of TCR beta chains, and the association was replicated in an independent cohort. This cohort had only TCR beta chains sequenced, and the lack of alpha or paired-chain data limited which features could be detected. Most CMV-associated TCR beta chains appeared to be HLA-restricted in a later analysis, and the HLA associations seemed to be driven largely by CMV exposure. Most TCR sequences were observed very rarely across donors, whereas some public TCRs were present in many individuals. CMV serostatus was the only immune exposure information available for the cohort. Specific HLA alleles were associated with roughly 17,000 TCR beta sequences at a false discovery rate of 0.05 in a later analysis. Compared with equally common non-associated chains, HLA-associated TCR beta chains in a later analysis were more clonally expanded and had lower generation probabilities. According to a later genetic analysis, donors in an Asian-associated ancestry cluster had fewer N-insertions in productive TCRs than the approximately 610-donor mean. In a later analysis, TCR association rates were found to vary across HLA loci, with the most associated TCRs seen for DRB1 alleles and the fewest for HLA-C alleles. A further reported finding was that TCR beta sequences accurately predicted the HLA-A and HLA-B alleles for most subjects in the first cohort. Assigning TCR associations to individual alleles was difficult when HLA alleles, especially DR and DQ, strongly co-occurred. Roughly uniform sequencing depth across donors was assumed in presence/absence analyses, although this assumption may not hold. The study listed 164 TCR beta chains as associated with cytomegalovirus. An earlier analysis of 587 of the donors showed that most TCR beta V segments appeared in productive rearrangements either about 90% or about 30% of the time, which broadly matched IMGT annotations. It was suggested by the authors that the approach could potentially be generalized to other disease states and immunological phenotypes. A cluster of highly shared sequence variants was judged likely to be a technical artifact of the sequencing pipeline. Cytomegalovirus status was reported to be diagnosed by the classifier with high specificity and sensitivity in both the original and validation cohorts. The earlier analysis of 587 of the donors excluded 15 to 20 rarely observed V segments, including chromosome 9 orphons, because counts were too low. Because some donors lacked HLA typing at each locus, the association tests relied only on the typed subset. A few of the identified cytomegalovirus-associated TCR beta chains were confirmed in vitro to be specific for cytomegalovirus antigens.

The cohort comprised around 690 healthy bone marrow donors. Cohort members were all nominally healthy when sampled, although unrecorded immune exposures were likely present. The donor tested CMV seronegative and was one of the 352 seronegative cohort members. A peripheral blood sample was collected from each donor, and TCR beta sequencing was performed on peripheral blood mononuclear cells. The Qiagen DNeasy Blood Extraction Kit was used to extract genomic DNA from the blood cell samples. Libraries were built with the immunoSEQ multiplex PCR assay. For the multiplex PCR, a mixture combining 60 forward primers for TCR Vbeta segments and 13 reverse primers for TCR Jbeta segments was used. The CDR3 region of rearranged TCR beta genes was amplified from genomic DNA with a multiplex PCR assay. On the Illumina HiSeq System, the amplified TCR beta libraries were sequenced as 87-base-pair reads. In the original analysis: Across the 700 or so repertoires, a later analysis counted roughly 77 million unique TCR beta chains, around 11 million of which were shared by at least two donors. Raw reads were error-corrected and collapsed into unique sequences by a nearest-neighbor algorithm in which closely related sequences were merged to remove PCR and sequencing errors. V, D and J gene segments were assigned by aligning CDR3 sequences to IMGT reference sequences. For a sequence to be retained, at least a six-nucleotide match to both a V gene segment and a J gene segment was required. A rearrangement counted as productive if the CDR3 had no stop codons and remained in frame with V and J, and every other rearrangement counted as non-productive. Following IMGT convention, CDR3 was defined as the stretch from the second conserved V-encoded cysteine up to the conserved J-encoded phenylalanine. The earlier analysis of 500 to 600 of the donors excluded sequences that lacked an unambiguous match to a single V gene segment. An earlier analysis of 587 of the donors called V segments functional above 56.7% productive rearrangements and segregating when the between-donor standard deviation exceeded 5%. A statistical classification framework was built for diagnosing cytomegalovirus status from the catalog of TCR beta chain sequences. A later analysis assigned V and J genes by comparing TCR nucleotide sequences with IMGT/GENE-DB human TR gene sequences. The TCRdist pipeline was used in a later analysis to assign CDR3 sequences and most-parsimonious VDJ recombination scenarios. In a later analysis, every TCR beta chain was defined by the combination of its CDR3 amino acid sequence and its V-gene family, and reads without a unique V-gene family were dropped. As a way to deal with suspected cross-contamination and a sequencing artifact, a later analysis dropped roughly 600 nucleotide sequences that were highly shared and had low generation probability. A later analysis calculated a clonal expansion index for each public chain from normalized within-repertoire ranks of inferred template counts. In a later analysis, generation probabilities were computed using a VDJ recombination model fitted to out-of-frame rearrangements, and the results were checked against IGoR. In a later analysis, hypergeometric tests were used to score TCR-TCR, TCR-HLA and TCR-CMV co-occurrence, with a repertoire-size bias correction applied to TCR pairs. In a later analysis, false discovery rates were estimated by permuting HLA or CMV assignments 20 times. In a later analysis, co-occurring TCRs were grouped using DBSCAN, with TCRdist sequence similarity added in when clustering inside HLA-allele-positive subsets. Repertoires with fewer than 30,000 or more than 120,000 public chains were left out of co-occurrence clustering, as were about 5 repertoires with anomalous nucleotide sharing. This immuneACCESS table, as held by TCRdb, lists in-frame sequences with V and J called but not all clones. Of the missing ones, under half trace to an unresolved V gene in checked studies; the others have no known cause. For V, J and clone size, that table is used; D and trimming come from the DNA. This sample holds about 170,000 clones; about 80% were observed only once. 2% to 2.5% of the sample goes to the ten largest clones.

As concerns this clone: Its antigen specificity is not known. The input lacks base qualities; no much larger clone sits a single base away.

The TCR originated in a woman aged 45-65 years in good health and CMV-seronegative. The sequenced sample was PBMCs.

The DNA reads TGCGCCAGCGCATCTACAGGGACAGGAAACACCATATATTTT. Translated, it reads CASASTGTGNTIYF. Rearrangement joined TRBV5-1 to TRBJ1-3; perhaps TRBD1 is the D gene, with 6 bases matching. The trim is 7 bases for V and 4 bases for J, with a gap of 15 bases between the germline ends. CDR1 and CDR2 were assigned from the germline V gene as SGHRS and YFSETQ. Including cysteine and phenylalanine, the CDR3 has 14 amino acids. The only DNA kept is the CDR3, 42 bases in frame from the first base.